These 17 T cell receptor beta chains came from one sample sequenced in a study of blood T cell repertoires in COVID-19. The data were produced by immunoSEQ multiplex PCR, yet TCRdb's version contains in-frame clones alone and is incomplete. The data hold fewer than 400,000 clones, with approximately 83% observed a single time. The sequenced sample was PBMCs or T cells enriched from blood (not recorded which). The receptors were gathered from a man in his thirties or forties who had recovered from COVID-19.

J is TRBJ1-1 and V is TRBV3-1 (or the pseudogene TRBV3-2), with a tentative D call TRBD1 (6 bases). Per germline, CDR1 LGHDT and CDR2 YNNKEL (reference sequence). The ends were cut back, 4 bases at V and 1 base at J, with 10 bases in the middle. CDR3 length: 14 amino acids. CDR3 sequence (DNA): TGTGCCAGCAGCCGCCGGGACAAGAACACTGAAGCTTTCTTT. Protein sequence: CASSRRDKNTEAFF.

The chain couples TRBV7-6 to TRBJ1-2, with a weak D call TRBD1 (6 bases). The CDR3 consists of 16 residues. Germline loops: CDR1 SGHVS, CDR2 FNYEAQ. The V end lost 7 bases, the J end lost 0 bases, and 18 bases lay between the germline ends. The CDR3 spells CASNTPDSKPNYGYTF. DNA for the CDR3: TGTGCCAGCAACACCCCGGACAGCAAGCCTAACTATGGCTACACCTTC.

Concerning this clone itself: This sample also contains other DNA sequences that code for the same CDR3. The V gene is TRBV5-1, the J gene TRBJ2-7; TRBD1 matches at 7 bases. With V trimmed by 4 bases and J by 6 bases, 4 bases remained unmatched. Per germline, CDR1 SGHRS and CDR2 YFSETQ. The CDR3 has 12 amino acids. The chain's CDR3 is CASSPNRGEQYF. Here the CDR3 DNA reads TGCGCCAGCAGCCCTAACAGGGGCGAGCAGTACTTC. The whole variable domain, remainder taken from reference TRBV5-1 and TRBJ2-7, is KAGVTQTPRYLIKTRGQQVTLSCSPISGHRSVSWYQQTPGQGLQFLFEYFSETQRNKGNFPGRFSGRQFSNSRSEMNVSTLELGDSALYLCASSPNRGEQYFGPGTRLTVT.

The chain is built from TRBV13 and TRBJ1-4; D unresolved. The CDR3 extends over 14 amino acids. The ends were cut back, 5 bases at V and 13 bases at J, with 20 bases in the middle. Germline CDR1 reads PRHDT; CDR2 reads FYEKMQ (reference sequence). The DNA of the CDR3 is TGTGCCAGCAGCCCACAAGCGGCCGGTGGAGGACTGTTTTTT. Translation gives CASSPQAAGGGLFF.

The chain combines TRBV30 with TRBJ1-2; D unresolved. Germline CDR1 is GTSNPN and CDR2 is SVGIG (reference sequence). This CDR3 is built from 11 residues. V lost 2 bases, J lost 3 bases, and 4 bases lay in between. CDR3 bases: TGTGCCTGGAGTAGAGACTATGGCTACACCTTC. Its translation is CAWSRDYGYTF.

A single count supports this clone. The V and J genes are TRBV5-1 and TRBJ1-4, with 7 positions matching TRBD1. The CDR3 runs 13 residues. CDR1 is SGHRS and CDR2 is YFSETQ in the germline V gene. J lost 4 bases, V lost 7 bases, and 4 bases had no gene match. The CDR3 sequence is CASGGTDNEKLFF. CDR3 nucleotide sequence: TGCGCCAGCGGTGGGACAGATAATGAAAAACTGTTTTTT.

The chain carries TRBV4-2 and TRBJ2-5; 12 bases match TRBD2. The V segment lost 5 bases and the J segment 4 bases; nucleotides outside the gene matches: 5. The CDR3 consists of 15 residues. Germline V gene sequence: CDR1 LGHNA, CDR2 YNFKEQ. The CDR3 sequence: CASSMTSGGRETQYF. The CDR3 DNA reads TGTGCCAGCAGCATGACTAGCGGGGGACGAGAGACCCAGTACTTC.

The chain uses TRBV5-1 and TRBJ1-1; D possibly corresponds to TRBD1 (5 bases). Trimming left V 1 base short and J 5 bases short, with 9 bases between. The germline gives CDR1 SGHRS, CDR2 YFSETQ. The CDR3 runs 13 residues. CDR3 region: CASSLIQGTEAFF. DNA for the CDR3: TGCGCCAGCAGCTTGATTCAGGGAACTGAAGCTTTCTTT.

The table lists this clone with a few counts. The chain couples TRBV7-6 to TRBJ2-5; 7 bases are shared with TRBD2. The germline gives CDR1 SGHVS, CDR2 FNYEAQ. The length of the CDR3 is 15 residues. V lost 5 bases to trimming and J lost 2 bases; unmatched junction nucleotides: 8. CDR3 residues: CASSGGRGRQETQYF. The CDR3 DNA reads TGTGCCAGCAGCGGGGGGAGGGGACGTCAAGAGACCCAGTACTTC.

The CDR3 region is CASSDSGAPNNEQFF. CDR3 in DNA: TGTGCCAGCAGTGACTCGGGGGCCCCAAACAATGAGCAGTTCTTC. The gene calls are TRBV6-4 and TRBJ2-1, with D maybe TRBD1 (6 bases). V gave up 0 bases and J gave up 5 bases, with 11 bases separating them. The CDR3 loop spans 15 amino acids. Germline CDR1 MRHNA, CDR2 SNTAGT.

The CDR3, as DNA: TGTGCCAGCAGCTTGAACAGGGGGGATACGCAGTATTTT. Amino acids: CASSLNRGDTQYF. V gene TRBV7-3 combines with J gene TRBJ2-3; 8 bases are a match to TRBD1. CDR1 is SGHTA and CDR2 is FQGTGA in the germline V gene. Losses at the gene ends were 3 bases for V and 6 bases for J; bases not matched to a gene: 2. The CDR3 covers 13 residues.

This chain connects TRBV27 to TRBJ2-7; possible D gene TRBD2, 6 bases. V was trimmed by 5 bases and J by 4 bases, leaving 15 bases between them. The CDR3 is 14 residues long. CDR1 and CDR2 (germline): MNHEY, SMNVEV (reference sequence). CDR3 region: CASSRLGEGYEQYF. CDR3 DNA sequence: TGTGCCAGCAGTCGACTAGGAGAGGGGTACGAGCAGTACTTC.

The V and J genes are TRBV6-5 and TRBJ1-1; 12 positions match TRBD1. CDR1 and CDR2 from the germline V gene are MNHEY and SVGAGI. CDR3 length equals 15 residues. V gave up 2 bases and J gave up 10 bases; unmatched junction bases: 8. The CDR3, as DNA: TGTGCCAGCAGTTACCGCCCGGGACAGGGGGCAGCAGCTTTCTTT. The encoded protein is CASSYRPGQGAAAFF.

The table lists this clone with a few counts. The V and J genes are TRBV2 and TRBJ1-1; no definite D call. Germline loops: CDR1 SNHLY, CDR2 FYNNEI. V lost 2 bases and J lost 10, with 17 bases in between. The CDR3 extends over 14 amino acids. The CDR3: CASSESSVLNGAFF. CDR3 in DNA: TGTGCCAGCAGTGAATCGAGTGTTCTTAATGGAGCTTTCTTT.

This chain joins TRBV7-9 and TRBJ2-7; tentative D call: TRBD1 (5 bases). The CDR3 contains 16 residues. V was trimmed by 5 bases and J by 2 bases, leaving 19 bases between them. Germline V CDR1 and CDR2: SEHNR, FQNEAQ (reference sequence). Here the CDR3 DNA reads TGTGCCAGCAGCAACCTGGACAAGACCCTAACCTACGAGCAGTACTTC. Protein product: CASSNLDKTLTYEQYF. The whole variable domain, filled in from reference TRBV7-9 and TRBJ2-7, reads DTGVSQNPRHKITKRGQNVTFRCDPISEHNRLYWYRQTLGQGPEFLTYFQNEAQLEKSRLLSDRFSAERPKGSFSTLEIQRTEQGDSAMYLCASSNLDKTLTYEQYFGPGTRLTVT.

The chain links TRBV4-1 to TRBJ2-7, with a tentative D call TRBD1 (6 bases). The CDR3 loop spans 16 amino acids. The V and J ends lost 4 bases and 3 bases respectively, with 19 bases between them. Per germline, CDR1 MGHRA and CDR2 YSYEKL. The CDR3 sequence: CASSPRLDRSLYEQYF. CDR3 in DNA: TGCGCCAGCAGCCCCCGACTTGACAGGAGCCTCTACGAGCAGTACTTC.

The rearrangement uses TRBV5-4 and TRBJ1-2; 7 nucleotides align to TRBD1. Germline V gives CDR1 SGHNT, CDR2 YYREEE (reference sequence). J lost 7 bases, V lost 0 bases, and 9 bases had no gene match. The CDR3 is made up of 15 amino acids. CDR3 in DNA: TGTGCCAGCAGCTTGGAGAACAGGGGAACGGGTGGCTACACCTTC. It encodes CASSLENRGTGGYTF.